A selection of T cell receptor beta chains follows, all from one sample in a study of identical twins. TCRdb called the 5' RACE reads again in MiXCR, with one record for every CDR3 protein. The table has approximately 590,000 distinct CDR3 sequences, nearly 10% seen once. This same sample was also taken into another study, of yellow fever vaccine responses in identical twins.

The material sequenced was PBMCs. These receptor sequences come from a woman between 18 and 30 years old in good health. The CDR3 runs from the conserved cysteine through the conserved F or W. Each record gives: V gene, clone size, J gene, D gene, CDR3 DNA, CDR3 protein. A D gene is named only where the DNA matches it firmly. Rows give clone size only sometimes, using once, few, many, or a class for an expanded clone.

v_call: TRBV7-6
clone_size: -
j_call: TRBJ1-6
d_call: -
cdr3_nt: TGTGCCAGCAGCAGGGGGGCAGGGCCCTCTAATTCACCCCTCCACTTT
cdr3_aa: CASSRGAGPSNSPLHF

v_call: TRBV6-5
clone_size: -
j_call: TRBJ2-1
d_call: TRBD2
cdr3_nt: TGTGCCAGCAGTTACTCGGCGGGGGGGGAGCAGTTCTTC
cdr3_aa: CASSYSAGGEQFF

v_call: TRBV12-3/TRBV12-4
clone_size: many
j_call: TRBJ2-3
d_call: -
cdr3_nt: TGTGCCAGCAGATTCGCAGATACGCAGTATTTT
cdr3_aa: CASRFADTQYF

v_call: TRBV29-1
clone_size: -
j_call: TRBJ2-1
d_call: -
cdr3_nt: TGCAGCGTTGAAGCCGGGAAAAAATCCTACAATGAGCAGTTCTTC
cdr3_aa: CSVEAGKKSYNEQFF

v_call: TRBV11-1
clone_size: many
j_call: TRBJ1-3
d_call: -
cdr3_nt: TGTGCCAGCAGCGGTGGCCTCTCTGGAAACACCATATATTTT
cdr3_aa: CASSGGLSGNTIYF

v_call: TRBV20-1
clone_size: many
j_call: TRBJ1-2
d_call: -
cdr3_nt: TGCAGTGCTAGAGACGGCGGCTACACCTTC
cdr3_aa: CSARDGGYTF

v_call: TRBV4-3
clone_size: few
j_call: TRBJ2-1
d_call: TRBD2
cdr3_nt: TGCGCCAGCAGCCTGACTAGCGACCCCTACAATGAGCAGTTCTTC
cdr3_aa: CASSLTSDPYNEQFF

v_call: TRBV20-1
clone_size: -
j_call: TRBJ2-2
d_call: TRBD1
cdr3_nt: TGCAGTGCTAGTAGGACCGGGACAGGGTGGACCGGGGAGCTGTTTTTT
cdr3_aa: CSASRTGTGWTGELFF

v_call: TRBV20-1
clone_size: many
j_call: TRBJ2-7
d_call: -
cdr3_nt: TGCAGTGCTACCGTAGTGGTCGGCTACGAGCAGTACTTC
cdr3_aa: CSATVVVGYEQYF

v_call: TRBV2
clone_size: -
j_call: TRBJ2-2
d_call: -
cdr3_nt: TGTGCCAGCAAGGGGGGGTTGGTGAACACCGGGGAGCTGTTTTTT
cdr3_aa: CASKGGLVNTGELFF

v_call: TRBV20-1
clone_size: many
j_call: TRBJ2-1
d_call: -
cdr3_nt: TGCAGTGCTAGATGTCACCCTTCAGGGATCGGGGTAGACAATGAGCAGTTCTTC
cdr3_aa: CSARCHPSGIGVDNEQFF

v_call: TRBV5-1
clone_size: few
j_call: TRBJ2-7
d_call: TRBD1
cdr3_nt: TGCGCCAGCCGACAGGACAGGAGAACCTACGAGCAGTACTTC
cdr3_aa: CASRQDRRTYEQYF

v_call: TRBV7-6
clone_size: many
j_call: TRBJ2-7
d_call: -
cdr3_nt: TGTGCCAGCAGCTCCCAGGACAGCTACGAGCAGTACTTC
cdr3_aa: CASSSQDSYEQYF

v_call: TRBV20-1
clone_size: few
j_call: TRBJ2-7
d_call: TRBD2
cdr3_nt: TGCAGTGCTGCCCCGGGACTAGCGGCGTCCGAGCAGTACTTC
cdr3_aa: CSAAPGLAASEQYF

v_call: TRBV12-3/TRBV12-4
clone_size: few
j_call: TRBJ2-1
d_call: TRBD1
cdr3_nt: TGTGCCAGCAGTACGGGACAGGGGATGGGCAATGAGCAGTTCTTC
cdr3_aa: CASSTGQGMGNEQFF

v_call: TRBV12-3/TRBV12-4
clone_size: many
j_call: TRBJ2-7
d_call: -
cdr3_nt: TGTGCCAGCAGACAGGGTTCCTTGAATTACGAGCAGTACTTC
cdr3_aa: CASRQGSLNYEQYF